The rows below give T cell receptor beta chains drawn from one sample of a study of blood T cells in healthy people across ages. TCRdb re-analysed the 5' RACE reads in MiXCR, keeping a single row per CDR3 protein. The sample contains about 640,000 distinct CDR3 sequences, approximately 40% of which appear only once. The specimen sequenced was blood. These receptors originate from a man at least 80 years old in good health. Each CDR3 is given with its conserved first and last residue. The order of the fields is J gene, clone size, V gene, D gene, CDR3 protein, CDR3 DNA. The D gene is left open where the match is weak. Rows give clone size only sometimes, using once, few, many, or a class for an expanded clone.

j_call: TRBJ1-2; clone_size: .; v_call: TRBV20-1; d_call: .; cdr3_aa: CSARDVAGGVYGYTF; cdr3_nt: TGCAGTGCTAGAGATGTAGCGGGGGGAGTCTATGGCTACACCTTC
j_call: TRBJ2-7; clone_size: few; v_call: TRBV6-5; d_call: .; cdr3_aa: CATRYGLSYEQYF; cdr3_nt: TGTGCCACAAGGTATGGCCTATCCTACGAGCAGTACTTC
j_call: TRBJ1-6; clone_size: many; v_call: TRBV7-9; d_call: .; cdr3_aa: CASSLRAALNSPLHF; cdr3_nt: TGTGCCAGCAGCTTACGGGCGGCCCTAAATTCACCCCTCCACTTT
j_call: TRBJ1-2; clone_size: .; v_call: TRBV29-1; d_call: TRBD1; cdr3_aa: CSVGTGAGYGYTF; cdr3_nt: TGCAGCGTGGGGACAGGGGCTGGCTATGGCTACACCTTC
j_call: TRBJ1-1; clone_size: .; v_call: TRBV12-3/TRBV12-4; d_call: TRBD1; cdr3_aa: CASSPSQGASPYTEAFF; cdr3_nt: TGTGCCAGCAGTCCTTCCCAGGGGGCTTCGCCCTATACTGAAGCTTTCTTT
j_call: TRBJ2-2; clone_size: .; v_call: TRBV5-1; d_call: .; cdr3_aa: CASSPRKGTANTGELFF; cdr3_nt: TGCGCCAGCAGCCCCCGGAAGGGGACCGCGAACACCGGGGAGCTGTTTTTT
j_call: TRBJ2-3; clone_size: few; v_call: TRBV7-9; d_call: .; cdr3_aa: CASSLTASTDTQYF; cdr3_nt: TGTGCCAGCAGCCTGACAGCTAGCACAGATACGCAGTATTTT
j_call: TRBJ1-6; clone_size: .; v_call: TRBV2; d_call: .; cdr3_aa: CASSVRTAGSPLHF; cdr3_nt: TGTGCCAGCAGTGTTAGGACGGCGGGTTCACCCCTCCACTTT
j_call: TRBJ2-3; clone_size: .; v_call: TRBV2; d_call: .; cdr3_aa: CASTLPEVDTQYF; cdr3_nt: TGTGCCAGCACTCTCCCCGAAGTAGATACGCAGTATTTT
j_call: TRBJ1-6; clone_size: .; v_call: TRBV9; d_call: TRBD1; cdr3_aa: CASSLGTGGSSPLHF; cdr3_nt: TGTGCCAGCAGCTTAGGGACAGGGGGCAGTTCACCCCTCCACTTT
j_call: TRBJ2-2; clone_size: .; v_call: TRBV5-1; d_call: TRBD2; cdr3_aa: CASIGLAGGPGGELFF; cdr3_nt: TGCGCCAGCATCGGACTAGCGGGAGGGCCCGGCGGGGAGCTGTTTTTT
j_call: TRBJ1-6; clone_size: .; v_call: TRBV28; d_call: .; cdr3_aa: CATEQTNSPLHF; cdr3_nt: TGTGCCACGGAACAGACTAATTCACCCCTCCACTTT
j_call: TRBJ2-1; clone_size: .; v_call: TRBV15; d_call: .; cdr3_aa: CAAGQGLNEQFF; cdr3_nt: TGTGCCGCCGGTCAGGGACTCAATGAGCAGTTCTTC